This entry features one T cell receptor (beta chain) sequence. Other DNA sequences from this sample encode an identical CDR3 as well. The data stem from a study of shared clonotypes between healthy human individuals. Authors' analysis steps: Junction-only sequences without quality scores were provided by ImmunoSEQ, so filtering was different. Clones were read by immunoSEQ multiplex PCR, and TCRdb kept only the in-frame ones, dropping some. V and J calls and clone size are copied from that table; D and trimming were computed from the DNA. The data contain just over 2,000,000 clones, 90% to 95% of them singletons. Germline loops: CDR1 SGHRS, CDR2 YFSETQ. The CDR3 sequence is 15 residues long. Trimming removed 0 bases from V and 6 bases from J; junction bases left unmatched: 3.

Sequenced sample: naive CD4+ T cells sorted from blood. Subset reported: CD45RA+ positively selected. The receptor was isolated from a man aged 18-30 years in good health. V and J are TRBV5-1 and TRBJ2-1, with 10 bases aligning to TRBD2. As DNA, the CDR3 is TGCGCCAGCAGCTTGGTAGCGGGGGGCCTCAATGAGCAGTTCTTC. The encoded protein is CASSLVAGGLNEQFF.